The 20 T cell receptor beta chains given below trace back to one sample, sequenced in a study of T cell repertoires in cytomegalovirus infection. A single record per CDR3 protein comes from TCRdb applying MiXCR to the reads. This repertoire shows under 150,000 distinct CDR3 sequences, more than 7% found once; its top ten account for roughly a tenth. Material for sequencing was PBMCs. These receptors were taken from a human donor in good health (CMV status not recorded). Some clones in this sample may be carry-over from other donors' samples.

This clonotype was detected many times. CDR3 DNA sequence: TGTGCCAGCAGCTTAGAAGGGACAGCTAGTAACTATGGCTACACCTTC. Translating gives CASSLEGTASNYGYTF. V gene TRBV7-2 combines with J gene TRBJ1-2, with 7 bases that match TRBD1. Per germline, CDR1 SGHTA and CDR2 FQGNSA. This CDR3 is 16 amino acids long. V lost 1 base to trimming and J lost 1 base; unmatched junction nucleotides: 6.

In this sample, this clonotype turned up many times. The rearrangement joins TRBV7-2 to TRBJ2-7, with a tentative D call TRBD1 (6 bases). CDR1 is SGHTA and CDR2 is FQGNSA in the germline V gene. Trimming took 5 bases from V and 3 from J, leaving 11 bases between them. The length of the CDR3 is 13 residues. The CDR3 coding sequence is TGTGCCAGCAGCACAGGGACGGTCTACGAGCAGTACTTC. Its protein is CASSTGTVYEQYF.

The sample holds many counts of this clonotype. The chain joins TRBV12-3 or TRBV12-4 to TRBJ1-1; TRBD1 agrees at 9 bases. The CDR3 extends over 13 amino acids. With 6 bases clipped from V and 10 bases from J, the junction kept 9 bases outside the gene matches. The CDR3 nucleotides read TGTGCCAGCAGACTGGGACAGGGCCTTGGAGCTTTCTTT. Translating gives CASRLGQGLGAFF.

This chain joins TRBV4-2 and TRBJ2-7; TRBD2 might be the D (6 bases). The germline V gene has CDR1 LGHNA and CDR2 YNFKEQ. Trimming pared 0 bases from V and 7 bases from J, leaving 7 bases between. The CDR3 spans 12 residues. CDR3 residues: CASSQDRGEQYF. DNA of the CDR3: TGTGCCAGCAGCCAAGACCGGGGGGAGCAGTACTTC.

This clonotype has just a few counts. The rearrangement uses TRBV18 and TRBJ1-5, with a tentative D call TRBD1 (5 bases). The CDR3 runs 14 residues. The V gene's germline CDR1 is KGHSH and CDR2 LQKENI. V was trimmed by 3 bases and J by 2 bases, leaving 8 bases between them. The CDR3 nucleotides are TGTGCCAGCTCACCGGGGGAAGGCAATCAGCCCCAGCATTTT. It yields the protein CASSPGEGNQPQHF.

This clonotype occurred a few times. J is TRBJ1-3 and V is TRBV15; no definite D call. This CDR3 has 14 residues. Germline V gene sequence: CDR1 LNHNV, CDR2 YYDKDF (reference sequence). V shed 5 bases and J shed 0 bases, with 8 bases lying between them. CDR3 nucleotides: TGTGCCACCAGCGAAACAGTCTCTGGAAACACCATATATTTT. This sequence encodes CATSETVSGNTIYF.

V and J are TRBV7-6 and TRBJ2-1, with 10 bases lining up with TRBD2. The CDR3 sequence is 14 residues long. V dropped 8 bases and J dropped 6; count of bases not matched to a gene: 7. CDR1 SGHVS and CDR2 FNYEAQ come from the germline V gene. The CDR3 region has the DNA TGTGCCAGCGGAAATAGCGGGAGGAGCAATGAGCAGTTCTTC. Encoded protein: CASGNSGRSNEQFF.

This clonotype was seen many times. The CDR3 nucleotides are TGTGCCAGCAGTTACTCAAGCGGGGGGGCTTACAATGAGCAGTTCTTC. Amino acid sequence: CASSYSSGGAYNEQFF. The rearrangement uses TRBV6-2 or TRBV6-3 and TRBJ2-1; 10 nucleotides match TRBD2. This CDR3 contains 16 residues. V lost 0 bases and J lost 4; bases outside the gene matches: 3. Germline CDR1 and CDR2: MNHEY and SVGEGT.

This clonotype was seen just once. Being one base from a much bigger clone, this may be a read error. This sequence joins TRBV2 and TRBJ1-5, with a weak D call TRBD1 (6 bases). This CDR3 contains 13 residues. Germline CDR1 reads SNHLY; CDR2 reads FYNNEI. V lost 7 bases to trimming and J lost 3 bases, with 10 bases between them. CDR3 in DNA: TGTGCCAGCACCGGGGGCGACAATCAGCCCCAGCATTTT. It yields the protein CASTGGDNQPQHF.

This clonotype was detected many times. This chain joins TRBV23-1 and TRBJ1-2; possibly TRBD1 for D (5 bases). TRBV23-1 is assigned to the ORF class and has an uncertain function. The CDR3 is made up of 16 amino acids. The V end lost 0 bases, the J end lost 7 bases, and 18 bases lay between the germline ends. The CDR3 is CASSQSVLRGKGGYTF. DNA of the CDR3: TGCGCCAGCAGTCAATCGGTTTTAAGGGGCAAAGGTGGCTACACCTTC.

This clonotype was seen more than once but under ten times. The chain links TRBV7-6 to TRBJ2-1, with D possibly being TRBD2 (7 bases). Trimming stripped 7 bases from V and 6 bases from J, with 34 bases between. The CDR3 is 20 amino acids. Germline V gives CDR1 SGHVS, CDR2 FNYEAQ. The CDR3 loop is CASIPPAVEGGTSLSNEQFF. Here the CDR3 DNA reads TGTGCCAGCATCCCACCGGCGGTAGAGGGGGGGACTTCGTTGAGCAATGAGCAGTTCTTC.

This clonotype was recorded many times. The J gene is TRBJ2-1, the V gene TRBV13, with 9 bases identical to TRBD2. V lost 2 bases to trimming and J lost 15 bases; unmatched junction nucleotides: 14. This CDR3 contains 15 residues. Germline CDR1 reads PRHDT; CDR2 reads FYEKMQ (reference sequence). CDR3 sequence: CASSLPAGGNRAWFF. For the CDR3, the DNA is TGTGCCAGCAGCTTACCGGCGGGGGGGAACCGAGCGTGGTTCTTC.

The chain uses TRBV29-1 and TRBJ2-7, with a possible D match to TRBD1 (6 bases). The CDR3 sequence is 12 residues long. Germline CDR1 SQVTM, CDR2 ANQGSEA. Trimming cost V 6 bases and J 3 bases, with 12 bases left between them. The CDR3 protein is CSVTGNFYEQYF. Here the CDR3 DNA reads TGCAGCGTGACAGGAAACTTCTACGAGCAGTACTTC.

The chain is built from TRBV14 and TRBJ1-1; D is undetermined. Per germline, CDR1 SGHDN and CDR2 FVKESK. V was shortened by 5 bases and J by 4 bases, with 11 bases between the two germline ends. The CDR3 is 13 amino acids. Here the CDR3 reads CASSKKMGTEAFF. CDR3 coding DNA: TGTGCCAGCAGCAAGAAGATGGGCACTGAAGCTTTCTTT.

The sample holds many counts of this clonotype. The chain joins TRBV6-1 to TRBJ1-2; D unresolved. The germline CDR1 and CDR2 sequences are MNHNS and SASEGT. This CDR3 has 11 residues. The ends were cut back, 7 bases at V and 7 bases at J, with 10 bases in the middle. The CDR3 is CASKQDSGYTF. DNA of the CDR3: TGTGCCAGCAAGCAGGATTCTGGCTACACCTTC.

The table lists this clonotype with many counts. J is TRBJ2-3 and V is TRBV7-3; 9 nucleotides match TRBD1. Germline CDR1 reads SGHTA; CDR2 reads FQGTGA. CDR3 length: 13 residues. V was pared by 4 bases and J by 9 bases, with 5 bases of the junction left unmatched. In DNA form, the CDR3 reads TGTGCCAGCAGCTCGGGACAGGGAACGACGCAGTATTTT. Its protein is CASSSGQGTTQYF.

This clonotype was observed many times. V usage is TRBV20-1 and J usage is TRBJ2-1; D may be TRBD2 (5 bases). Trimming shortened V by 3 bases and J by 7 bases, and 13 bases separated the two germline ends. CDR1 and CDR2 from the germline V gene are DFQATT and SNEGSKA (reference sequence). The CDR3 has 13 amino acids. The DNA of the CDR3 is TGCAGTGCTAGTCACCAGAAGCGGAATGAGCAGTTCTTC. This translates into CSASHQKRNEQFF.

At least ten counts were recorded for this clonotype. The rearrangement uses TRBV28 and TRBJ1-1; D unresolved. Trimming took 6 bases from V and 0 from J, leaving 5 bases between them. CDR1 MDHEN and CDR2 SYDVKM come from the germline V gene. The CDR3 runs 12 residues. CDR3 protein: CASSRMNTEAFF. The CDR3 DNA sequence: TGTGCCAGCAGCCGTATGAACACTGAAGCTTTCTTT.

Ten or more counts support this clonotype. This CDR3 is CSAREGTLNNSPLHF. CDR3 bases: TGCAGTGCTAGAGAGGGGACTTTGAATAATTCACCCCTCCACTTT. J is TRBJ1-6 and V is TRBV20-1; D perhaps matches TRBD1 (5 bases). The CDR3 covers 15 residues. The germline CDR1 and CDR2 sequences are DFQATT and SNEGSKA (reference sequence). V was shortened by 0 bases and J by 5 bases, with 11 bases between the two germline ends.

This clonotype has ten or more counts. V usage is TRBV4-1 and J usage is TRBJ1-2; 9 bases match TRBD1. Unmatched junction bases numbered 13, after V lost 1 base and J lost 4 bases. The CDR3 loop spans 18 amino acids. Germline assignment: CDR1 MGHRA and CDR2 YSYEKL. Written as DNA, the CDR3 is TGCGCCAGCAGCCAAGTTCCGGGACAGGGAGCTTCGGTCTATGGCTACACCTTC. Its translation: CASSQVPGQGASVYGYTF.